The entry that follows covers one TCR beta chain sequence. Its specificity is unknown. In the authors' methods: Owing to the provision of junction-only sequences devoid of quality scores by immunoSEQ, filtering differed. Clones were read by immunoSEQ multiplex PCR, and TCRdb kept only the in-frame ones, dropping some. From that table come the V and J calls and clone size; the DNA was used to work out D and trimming. This sample has about 510,000 clones, with 60% to 80% found just once. These data originate in a study of shared clonotypes between healthy human individuals. Study-wide results and limits: Sequencing depth was expected to influence donor clonotype sharing.

The CDR3 is made up of 15 amino acids. V shed 7 bases and J 3 bases; nucleotides not matched to a gene: 9. In germline, CDR1 is ENHRY, CDR2 SYGVKD. This TCR came from a woman aged 35 to 49 in good health. Some clones in this sample may be carry-over from other donors' samples. This sequence joins TRBV10-3 and TRBJ2-7, with 10 nucleotides matching TRBD1. The source material was PBMCs. CDR3 nucleotide sequence: TGTGCCATCACCGACCCCGGGACAGGGGACTACGAGCAGTACTTC. This sequence encodes CAITDPGTGDYEQYF.